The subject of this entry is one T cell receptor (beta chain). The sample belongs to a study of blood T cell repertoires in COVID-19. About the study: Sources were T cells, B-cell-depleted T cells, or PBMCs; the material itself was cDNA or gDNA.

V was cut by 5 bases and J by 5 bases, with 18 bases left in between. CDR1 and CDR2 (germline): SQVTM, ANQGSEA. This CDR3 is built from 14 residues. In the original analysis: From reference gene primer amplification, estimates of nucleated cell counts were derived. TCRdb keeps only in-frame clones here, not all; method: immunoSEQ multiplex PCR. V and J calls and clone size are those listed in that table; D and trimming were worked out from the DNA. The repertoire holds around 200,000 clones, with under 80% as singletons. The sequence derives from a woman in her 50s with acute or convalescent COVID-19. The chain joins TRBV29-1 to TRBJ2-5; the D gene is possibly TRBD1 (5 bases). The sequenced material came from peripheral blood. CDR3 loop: CSVKPDTGPETQYF. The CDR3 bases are TGCAGCGTTAAACCGGATACAGGCCCGGAGACCCAGTACTTC.